Listed below are T cell receptor beta chains from one sample, sequenced in a study of post-analysis software for immune sequencing data. TCRdb called the PCR reads again in MiXCR, with one record for every CDR3 protein. The sample has 750,000 to 900,000 distinct CDR3 sequences; around 46% are singletons. The material sequenced was blood. All receptors derive from a girl between 10 and 17 years old with multiple sclerosis. Both conserved end residues are part of each CDR3. A D gene is named only where the DNA matches it firmly. Rows give clone size only sometimes, using once, few, many, or a class for an expanded clone.

v_call	clone_size	j_call	d_call	cdr3_length	cdr3_aa	cdr3_nt
TRBV7-2	NA	TRBJ2-1	NA	11	CTSRGYNEQFF	TGTACCAGCAGAGGTTACAATGAGCAGTTCTTC
TRBV27	NA	TRBJ1-1	NA	13	CASSRPGDTEAFF	TGTGCCAGCAGTCGCCCAGGGGACACTGAAGCTTTCTTT
TRBV6-1	few	TRBJ1-1	TRBD1	13	CAHRGGLNTEAFF	TGTGCCCACAGGGGGGGTTTGAACACTGAAGCTTTCTTT
TRBV20-1	NA	TRBJ2-7	TRBD2	17	CSARDTGTSVLSYEQYF	TGCAGTGCTAGGGACACCGGGACTAGCGTTTTATCCTACGAGCAGTACTTC
TRBV4-3	NA	TRBJ2-1	TRBD2	17	CASSQSLAGLSSGEQFF	TGCGCCAGCAGCCAAAGCCTAGCGGGATTGTCGAGCGGTGAGCAGTTCTTC
TRBV12-3/TRBV12-4	NA	TRBJ1-2	NA	14	CASNPISGLNGYTF	TGTGCCAGCAACCCGATATCGGGGCTTAATGGCTACACCTTC
TRBV3-1	NA	TRBJ1-1	NA	14	CASSRNTGWTEAFF	TGTGCCAGCAGCCGGAATACAGGGTGGACTGAAGCTTTCTTT
TRBV7-7	NA	TRBJ2-5	TRBD1	14	CASSRVQGAETQYF	TGTGCTAGCAGCCGGGTGCAGGGGGCAGAGACCCAGTACTTC
TRBV5-1	few	TRBJ2-3	TRBD1	14	CASSLSGGEDTQYF	TGCGCCAGCAGCTTGTCAGGGGGCGAAGATACGCAGTATTTT
TRBV7-2	few	TRBJ2-1	NA	13	CASSFGGGDEQFF	TGTGCCAGCAGCTTCGGTGGTGGCGATGAGCAGTTCTTC
TRBV7-2	few	TRBJ2-4	TRBD2	17	CASSLAASGRYKNIQYF	TGTGCCAGCAGCTTAGCGGCTAGCGGGAGGTACAAAAACATTCAGTACTTC
TRBV14	NA	TRBJ1-2	TRBD1	15	CASSPGQLRGYGYTF	TGTGCCAGCAGCCCGGGACAGCTTCGTGGCTATGGCTACACCTTC
TRBV7-9	few	TRBJ2-1	TRBD2	16	CASSPRSGSGYNEQFF	TGTGCCAGCAGCCCCCGTAGCGGGAGCGGGTACAATGAGCAGTTCTTC
TRBV20-1	NA	TRBJ1-2	NA	14	CSARDNRFRGGYTF	TGCAGTGCTAGAGACAACAGGTTCCGCGGGGGCTACACCTTC
TRBV12-3/TRBV12-4	NA	TRBJ1-4	NA	15	CASSRPGDEEEKLFF	TGTGCTAGCAGCCGGCCGGGTGACGAAGAGGAAAAACTGTTTTTT